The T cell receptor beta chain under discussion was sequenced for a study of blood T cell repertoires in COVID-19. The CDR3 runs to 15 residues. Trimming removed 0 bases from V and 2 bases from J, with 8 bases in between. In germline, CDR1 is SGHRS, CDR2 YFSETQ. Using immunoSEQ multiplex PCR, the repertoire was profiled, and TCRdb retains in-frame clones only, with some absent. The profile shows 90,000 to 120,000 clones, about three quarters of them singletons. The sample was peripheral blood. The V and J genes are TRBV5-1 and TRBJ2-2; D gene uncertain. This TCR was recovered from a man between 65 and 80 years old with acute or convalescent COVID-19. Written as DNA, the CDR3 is TGCGCCAGCAGCTTGGTTAGCAGTAACACCGGGGAGCTGTTTTTT. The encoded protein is CASSLVSSNTGELFF.